The 20 T cell receptor beta chains below come from one sample, sequenced in a study of blood T cell repertoires in COVID-19. Some clones are missing from TCRdb's copy, which holds only in-frame ones; the method was immunoSEQ multiplex PCR. Here the sample spans approximately 33,000 clones, 78% being singletons. The specimen was peripheral blood. These receptors were taken from a man aged 65 to 85 with acute or convalescent COVID-19.

The V call is TRBV6-5, the J call TRBJ2-5; 13 bases agree with TRBD2. Germline CDR1 MNHEY, CDR2 SVGAGI. The CDR3 length is 16 residues. V dropped 2 bases and J dropped 4; count of bases not matched to a gene: 4. DNA of the CDR3: TGTGCCAGCAGTTACACTAGACTAGCGGGAGGAGAGACCCAGTACTTC. Encoded protein: CASSYTRLAGGETQYF.

This clone was counted once. The rearrangement joins TRBV28 to TRBJ1-3; D gene uncertain. This CDR3 spans 14 amino acids. V lost 2 bases and J lost 0, with 5 bases in between. Germline CDR1 MDHEN, CDR2 SYDVKM. CDR3 sequence: CASSLPLSGNTIYF. Here the CDR3 DNA reads TGTGCCAGCAGTTTACCCCTCTCTGGAAACACCATATATTTT.

The chain combines TRBV29-1 with TRBJ2-3; D remains unclear. The germline CDR1 and CDR2 sequences are SQVTM and ANQGSEA. Between the trimmed V and J ends, which lost 3 bases and 0 bases, there was a span of 10 bases. The CDR3 has 14 amino acids. The DNA for the CDR3 is TGCAGCGTTGAGGGTTGGGCAAGCACAGATACGCAGTATTTT. Encoded protein: CSVEGWASTDTQYF.

The genes are TRBV6-2 or TRBV6-3 and TRBJ2-3, with 8 bases fitting TRBD2. V lost 2 bases, J lost 6 bases, and 13 bases stayed unmatched. This CDR3 has 17 residues. Germline V gene sequence: CDR1 MNHEY, CDR2 SVGEGT. For the CDR3, the DNA is TGTGCCAGCAGTTACCCCGGGACTAGATTTGGCAGGGATACGCAGTATTTT. It is translated as CASSYPGTRFGRDTQYF.

The chain is built from TRBV5-1 and TRBJ1-4; 10 bases match TRBD1. The CDR3 contains 14 residues. The germline CDR1 and CDR2 sequences are SGHRS and YFSETQ. J gave up 8 bases and V 2 bases, and 3 bases lay outside the gene matches. CDR3 residues: CASSLKTGGEKLFF. CDR3 bases: TGCGCCAGCAGCTTAAAGACAGGGGGCGAAAAACTGTTTTTT.

The chain combines TRBV3-1 (or the pseudogene TRBV3-2) with TRBJ1-2; 9 bases are shared with TRBD1. V lost 0 bases to trimming and J lost 1 base; unmatched junction nucleotides: 3. The CDR3 covers 16 residues. Germline assignment: CDR1 LGHDT and CDR2 YNNKEL (reference sequence). CDR3 in amino acids: CASSQEPGQGNYGYTF. Here the CDR3 DNA reads TGTGCCAGCAGCCAAGAGCCGGGACAGGGTAACTATGGCTACACCTTC.

V is TRBV11-3 and J is TRBJ2-1; 16 positions match TRBD2. The ends lost 5 bases at V and 15 bases at J; junction bases unmatched: 10. Germline V lookup: CDR1 SGHNT, CDR2 YENEEA. This CDR3 comprises 15 residues. CDR3 region: CASSRGTSGRAKLFF. In DNA form, the CDR3 reads TGTGCCAGCAGCCGTGGGACTAGCGGGAGGGCCAAGTTGTTCTTC.

This chain uses TRBV24-1 with TRBJ2-1; weak D call: TRBD2 (6 bases). CDR1 KGHDR and CDR2 SFDVKD come from the germline V gene. Trimming stripped 3 bases from V and 14 bases from J, with 16 bases between. The CDR3 extends over 13 amino acids. CDR3 loop: CATSDKAFGGKFF. The CDR3 coding sequence is TGTGCCACCAGTGATAAGGCCTTCGGAGGGAAGTTCTTC.

The chain joins TRBV5-1 to TRBJ1-2; TRBD1 matches at 10 bases. The V and J ends lost 4 bases and 9 bases, in that order; junction bases with no gene match: 3. The CDR3 is 12 residues long. Germline values: CDR1 SGHRS, CDR2 YFSETQ. The CDR3 DNA reads TGCGCCAGCAGCCGGGACAGGGGAAGCTACACCTTC. Encoded protein: CASSRDRGSYTF.

This chain links TRBV12-3 or TRBV12-4 with TRBJ1-6, with D tentatively TRBD1 (5 bases). Trimming took off 5 bases at V and 7 bases at J, with 9 bases between the two ends. The CDR3 contains 13 residues. The CDR3, as DNA: TGTGCCAGCAGTACAGGTCGCAATTCACCCCTCCACTTT. Protein sequence: CASSTGRNSPLHF.

This clone was observed a few times. The chain recombines TRBV6-1 with TRBJ2-7; 9 bases line up with TRBD1. Trimming at V came to 3 bases and at J to 4 bases, leaving 7 bases not matched to a gene. The germline V gene encodes CDR1 MNHNS and CDR2 SASEGT. The CDR3 contains 15 residues. CDR3 in DNA: TGTGCCAGCAGTGACGGGACAGGGTTCTTATACGAGCAGTACTTC. This translates into CASSDGTGFLYEQYF.

J is TRBJ1-6 and V is TRBV4-1, with D unresolved. V was shortened by 1 base and J by 10 bases, with 8 bases between the two germline ends. Germline CDR1 is MGHRA and CDR2 is YSYEKL. The CDR3 is made up of 13 amino acids. CDR3 sequence reads: CASSQVLSSPLHF. The CDR3 DNA is TGCGCCAGCAGCCAAGTCTTAAGCTCACCCCTCCACTTT.

The rearrangement joins TRBV6-4 to TRBJ2-3; D is unclear. The CDR3 runs 14 residues. V was trimmed by 5 bases and J by 1 base, leaving 10 bases between them. Germline V CDR1 and CDR2: MRHNA, SNTAGT. CDR3 sequence: CASSRNGGTDTQYF. CDR3 coding DNA: TGTGCCAGCAGTCGCAACGGAGGCACAGATACGCAGTATTTT.

The genes are TRBV9 and TRBJ2-1; 8 nucleotides agree with TRBD2. The trim removed 1 base at V and 9 bases at J, leaving 9 bases unmatched. The CDR3 length is 15 residues. CDR1 is SGDLS, CDR2 YYNGEE, per germline. As DNA, the CDR3 is TGTGCCAGCAGCGTAAGCGGGAGCGGCTGGGCTGAGCAGTTCTTC. It specifies CASSVSGSGWAEQFF.

By frequency in the sample, this clone is medium-sized. This chain joins TRBV7-9 and TRBJ2-1; 8 bases agree with TRBD1. V gave up 4 bases and J gave up 2 bases; unmatched junction bases: 4. The germline gives CDR1 SEHNR, CDR2 FQNEAQ (reference sequence). The CDR3 consists of 15 residues. The CDR3 loop is CASSSRTGPYNEQFF. As DNA, the CDR3 is TGTGCCAGCAGCTCACGGACAGGGCCCTACAATGAGCAGTTCTTC.

The gene calls are TRBV4-1 and TRBJ2-7, with D perhaps matching TRBD1 (6 bases). Germline CDR1 reads MGHRA; CDR2 reads YSYEKL. This CDR3 spans 17 amino acids. Deletions cut 3 bases from V and 3 bases from J, with 21 bases between. CDR3 nucleotide sequence: TGCGCCAGCAGCCAGGTCTCCGGGACACCTACTCACTACGAGCAGTACTTC. Translating it yields CASSQVSGTPTHYEQYF.

The CDR3: CATYGQVGQPQHF. The CDR3 DNA sequence: TGTGCCACCTACGGACAGGTTGGGCAGCCCCAGCATTTT. The chain employs TRBV28 and TRBJ1-5, with TRBD1 matching 7 bases. V was clipped by 10 bases and J by 7 bases; unmatched bases: 10. The CDR3 covers 13 residues. CDR1 is MDHEN and CDR2 is SYDVKM in the germline V gene.

This chain links TRBV20-1 with TRBJ1-2, with D uncertain. Germline assignment: CDR1 DFQATT and CDR2 SNEGSKA (reference sequence). The V and J ends lost 3 bases and 4 bases respectively, with 12 bases between them. The CDR3 runs to 13 residues. The CDR3, as DNA: TGCAGTGCTAGTCGAACAGCCCCCTATGGCTACACCTTC. This encodes CSASRTAPYGYTF.

This chain joins TRBV2 and TRBJ2-3, with D possibly matching TRBD1 (5 bases). Germline assignment: CDR1 SNHLY and CDR2 FYNNEI. V lost 7 bases and J lost 4, with 18 bases in between. CDR3 length: 15 residues. CDR3 DNA sequence: TGTGCCAGCAAGTGGCAGGGATGGAAGGCAGATACGCAGTATTTT. It encodes CASKWQGWKADTQYF.

The gene calls are TRBV27 and TRBJ2-7, with TRBD2 matching 12 bases. J gave up 6 bases and V 6 bases, and 6 bases lay outside the gene matches. The CDR3 has 14 amino acids. Germline V gene sequence: CDR1 MNHEY, CDR2 SMNVEV (reference sequence). The CDR3 protein is CASRTSGRVSEQYF. CDR3 nucleotides: TGTGCCAGCAGGACTAGCGGGAGAGTTTCCGAGCAGTACTTC.